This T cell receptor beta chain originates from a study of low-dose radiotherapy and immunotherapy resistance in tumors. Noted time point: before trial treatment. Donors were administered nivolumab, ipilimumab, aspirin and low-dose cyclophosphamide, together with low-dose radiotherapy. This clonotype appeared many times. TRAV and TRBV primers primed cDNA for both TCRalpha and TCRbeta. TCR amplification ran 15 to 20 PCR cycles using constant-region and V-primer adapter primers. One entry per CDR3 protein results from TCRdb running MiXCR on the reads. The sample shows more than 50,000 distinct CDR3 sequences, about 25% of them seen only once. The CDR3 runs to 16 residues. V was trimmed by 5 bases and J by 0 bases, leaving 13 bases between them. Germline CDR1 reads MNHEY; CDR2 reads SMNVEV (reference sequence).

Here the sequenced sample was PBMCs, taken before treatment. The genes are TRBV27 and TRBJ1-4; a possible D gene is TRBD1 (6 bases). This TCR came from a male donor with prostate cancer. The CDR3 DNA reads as TGTGCCAGCAGTCCCACAGGGCTTGCAACTAATGAAAAACTGTTTTTT. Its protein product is CASSPTGLATNEKLFF.